One sample yielded the 9 T cell receptor beta chains listed below, sequenced in a study of blood T cells in healthy people across ages. A second PCR, run for about 7 to 12 cycles, used a sample-barcoded 5' primer plus a J-beta primer mix. One entry per CDR3 protein results from TCRdb running MiXCR on the 5' RACE reads. The sample has some 1,500,000 distinct CDR3 sequences; 40% to 45% are singletons. The sequenced material came from blood. All receptors derive from a woman aged 18-29 years in good health.

The V and J genes are TRBV20-1 and TRBJ1-6, with 8 bases that match TRBD1. The V gene end was trimmed by 1 base and the J gene end by 2 bases; junction bases not matched to a gene: 7. The CDR3 has 17 residues. Germline CDR1 is DFQATT and CDR2 is SNEGSKA (reference sequence). DNA for the CDR3: TGCAGTGCTAGAGTGACAGGGGAGGCCACCTATAATTCACCCCTCCACTTT. Residues: CSARVTGEATYNSPLHF.

This chain links TRBV28 with TRBJ1-4, with D perhaps TRBD1 (5 bases). The CDR3 has 13 amino acids. Germline values: CDR1 MDHEN, CDR2 SYDVKM. Trimming cost V 4 bases and J 7 bases, with 10 bases left between them. CDR3 coding DNA: TGTGCCAGCAGTTCAGGGTGGCGTGAAAAACTGTTTTTT. It codes for CASSSGWREKLFF. Combining the CDR3 with reference TRBV28 and TRBJ1-4 gives the whole variable domain DVKVTQSSRYLVKRTGEKVFLECVQDMDHENMFWYRQDPGLGLRLIYFSYDVKMKEKGDIPEGYSVSREKKERFSLILESASTNQTSMYLCASSSGWREKLFFGSGTQLSVL.

A single count supports this clonotype. This chain links TRBV7-2 with TRBJ1-2, with D possibly TRBD1 on 6 matching bases. Germline V gene lookup returns CDR1 SGHTA and CDR2 FQGNSA. The CDR3 loop spans 19 amino acids. The V end lost 1 base, the J end lost 0 bases, and 21 bases lay between the germline ends. The CDR3 DNA reads TGTGCCAGCAGCTTAGAGGTCCCCCCACAGGGTTCAGCTAACTATGGCTACACCTTC. It codes for CASSLEVPPQGSANYGYTF.

CDR3 in DNA: TGTGCCAGCAGCTTAGCGGGAACGTGGCTAGCGGGGGAATACGAGCAGTACTTC. Protein sequence: CASSLAGTWLAGEYEQYF. J is TRBJ2-7 and V is TRBV11-2, with 10 bases that match TRBD2. CDR1 is SGHAT and CDR2 is FQNNGV in the germline V gene. After removal of 1 base from V and 4 bases from J, the junction contained 13 bases not matched to a gene. The length of the CDR3 is 18 residues.

The rearrangement links TRBV27 to TRBJ2-7, with D tentatively TRBD1 or TRBD2 (5 bases each). Germline loops: CDR1 MNHEY, CDR2 SMNVEV (reference sequence). Between the trimmed V and J ends, which lost 7 bases and 7 bases, there was a span of 20 bases. This CDR3 has 14 residues. The CDR3 here is CASKSGRAWDEQYF. The CDR3 bases are TGTGCCAGCAAGAGCGGCAGGGCGTGGGATGAGCAGTACTTC.

The J gene is TRBJ2-6, the V gene TRBV30; D gene ambiguous. Between the trimmed V and J ends, which lost 8 bases and 4 bases, there was a span of 12 bases. Germline V gene data show CDR1 as GTSNPN and CDR2 as SVGIG (reference sequence). This CDR3 has 13 residues. The CDR3 DNA reads as TGTGCCGGCCAAGTGGCCGGGGCCAACGTCCTGACTTTC. It codes for CAGQVAGANVLTF.

The V and J genes are TRBV20-1 and TRBJ2-7; D gene unclear. The CDR3 spans 11 residues. Trimming cost V 3 bases and J 0 bases, with 3 bases left between them. The germline V gene has CDR1 DFQATT and CDR2 SNEGSKA (reference sequence). CDR3: CSASDSYEQYF. CDR3 in DNA: TGCAGTGCTAGCGACTCCTACGAGCAGTACTTC.

The chain employs TRBV27 and TRBJ2-7; no clear D gene. V was trimmed by 5 bases and J by 1 base, leaving 9 bases between them. In germline, CDR1 is MNHEY, CDR2 SMNVEV (reference sequence). The CDR3 totals 13 residues. The DNA for the CDR3 is TGTGCCAGCAGTCAATTCTATTCCTACGAGCAGTACTTC. It translates to CASSQFYSYEQYF.

This clonotype was recorded a few times. The CDR3 DNA is TGTGCCAGCAGCCCCAACCTTGGACCCGGCGAGCAGTACTTC. Residues: CASSPNLGPGEQYF. The chain joins TRBV9 to TRBJ2-7; D unclear. CDR1 SGDLS and CDR2 YYNGEE come from the germline V gene. The length of the CDR3 is 14 residues. V lost 4 bases, J lost 6 bases, and 17 bases lay in between.